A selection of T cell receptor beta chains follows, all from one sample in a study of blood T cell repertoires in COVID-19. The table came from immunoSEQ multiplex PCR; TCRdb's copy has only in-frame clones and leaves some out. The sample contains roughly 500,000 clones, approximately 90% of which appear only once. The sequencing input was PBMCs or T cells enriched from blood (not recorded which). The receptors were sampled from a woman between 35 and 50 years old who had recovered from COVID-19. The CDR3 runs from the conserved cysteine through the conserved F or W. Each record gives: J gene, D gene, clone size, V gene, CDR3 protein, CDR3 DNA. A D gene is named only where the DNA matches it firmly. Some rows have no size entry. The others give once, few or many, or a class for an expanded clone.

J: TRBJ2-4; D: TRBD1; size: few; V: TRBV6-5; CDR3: CASSTGQSKNIQYF; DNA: TGTGCCAGCAGTACGGGACAGAGCAAAAACATTCAGTACTTC
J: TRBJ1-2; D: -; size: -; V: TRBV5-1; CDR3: CASGGSVQGPHYGYTF; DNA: TGCGCCAGCGGAGGGTCGGTGCAGGGACCGCACTATGGCTACACCTTC
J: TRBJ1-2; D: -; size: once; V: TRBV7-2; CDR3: CASRTTGVSAPEYGYTF; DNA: TGTGCCAGCAGAACGACAGGAGTCTCCGCCCCAGAGTATGGCTACACCTTC
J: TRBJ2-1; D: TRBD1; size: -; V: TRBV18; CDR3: CASSPQGAAVNEQFF; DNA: TGTGCCAGCTCACCACAGGGGGCGGCGGTCAATGAGCAGTTCTTC
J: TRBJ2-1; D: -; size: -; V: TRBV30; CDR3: CAWKQRVNNEQFF; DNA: TGTGCCTGGAAACAGCGGGTGAACAATGAGCAGTTCTTC
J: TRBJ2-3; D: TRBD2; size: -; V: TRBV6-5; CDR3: CATSGLAARADTQYF; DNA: TGTGCCACTTCGGGACTAGCGGCGAGGGCAGATACGCAGTATTTT
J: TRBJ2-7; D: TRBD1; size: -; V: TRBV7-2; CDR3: CASSFHGGQGTYEQYF; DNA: TGTGCCAGCAGCTTCCATGGGGGACAGGGAACCTACGAGCAGTACTTC
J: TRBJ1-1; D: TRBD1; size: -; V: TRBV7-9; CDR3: CASSRQGAALNTEAFF; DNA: TGTGCCAGCAGTCGACAGGGGGCCGCTTTGAACACTGAAGCTTTCTTT
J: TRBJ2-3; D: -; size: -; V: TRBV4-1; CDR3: CASSHPPGGTDTQYF; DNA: TGCGCCAGCAGCCACCCTCCCGGGGGCACAGATACGCAGTATTTT
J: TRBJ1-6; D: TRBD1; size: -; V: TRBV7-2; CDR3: CASDLGGLGTGPVPLHF; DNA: TGTGCCAGCGACCTAGGGGGCTTGGGGACAGGGCCCGTACCCCTCCACTTT
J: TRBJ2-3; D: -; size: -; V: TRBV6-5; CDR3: CASSYRTSTDTQYF; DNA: TGTGCCAGCAGTTACCGAACTAGCACAGATACGCAGTATTTT
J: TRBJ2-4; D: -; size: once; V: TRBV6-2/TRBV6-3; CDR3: CASSYSRFSLAKNIQYF; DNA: TGTGCCAGCAGTTACTCGAGGTTCTCATTAGCCAAAAACATTCAGTACTTC
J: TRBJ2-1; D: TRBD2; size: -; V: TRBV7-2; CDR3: CASRPRLLAGAKPNEQFF; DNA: TGTGCCAGCAGGCCAAGGTTGCTAGCGGGAGCTAAACCCAATGAGCAGTTCTTC
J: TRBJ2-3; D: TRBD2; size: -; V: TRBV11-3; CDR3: CASSPGLAGVADTQYF; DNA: TGTGCCAGCAGCCCGGGACTAGCGGGAGTTGCAGATACGCAGTATTTT
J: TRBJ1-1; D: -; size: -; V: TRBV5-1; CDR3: CASSLAQGEAFF; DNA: TGCGCCAGCAGCTTAGCACAGGGTGAAGCTTTCTTT
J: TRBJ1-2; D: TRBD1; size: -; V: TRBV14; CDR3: CASSQYGGPGQGAYGYTF; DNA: TGTGCCAGCAGCCAATACGGAGGCCCGGGACAGGGTGCATATGGCTACACCTTC
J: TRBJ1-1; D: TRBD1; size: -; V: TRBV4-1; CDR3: CASTSGQTNTEAFF; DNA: TGCGCCAGCACGTCGGGACAGACGAACACTGAAGCTTTCTTT
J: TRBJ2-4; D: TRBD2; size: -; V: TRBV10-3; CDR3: CAISELGLAEGIQYF; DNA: TGTGCCATCAGTGAGTTGGGACTAGCTGAGGGCATTCAGTACTTC
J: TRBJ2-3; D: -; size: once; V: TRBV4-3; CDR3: CASSHVRGDTQYF; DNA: TGCGCCAGCAGCCATGTAAGGGGAGATACGCAGTATTTT